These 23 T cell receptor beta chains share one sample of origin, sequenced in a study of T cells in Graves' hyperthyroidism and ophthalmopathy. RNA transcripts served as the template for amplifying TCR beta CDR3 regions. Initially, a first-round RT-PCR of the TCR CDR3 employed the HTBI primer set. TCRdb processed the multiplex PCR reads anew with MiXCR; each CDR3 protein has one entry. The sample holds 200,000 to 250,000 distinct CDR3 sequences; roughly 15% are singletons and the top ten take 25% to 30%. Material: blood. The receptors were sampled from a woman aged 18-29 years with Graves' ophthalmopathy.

For the CDR3, the DNA is TGTGCCAGCAGCCCCCCGGGACTAGCGGGGGGCACAGATACGCAGTATTTT. This codes for CASSPPGLAGGTDTQYF. This sequence joins TRBV5-4 and TRBJ2-3; 14 nucleotides match TRBD2. This CDR3 has 17 residues. Losses at the gene ends were 4 bases for V and 1 base for J; bases not matched to a gene: 5. Per the germline V gene, CDR1 is SGHNT and CDR2 is YYREEE (reference sequence).

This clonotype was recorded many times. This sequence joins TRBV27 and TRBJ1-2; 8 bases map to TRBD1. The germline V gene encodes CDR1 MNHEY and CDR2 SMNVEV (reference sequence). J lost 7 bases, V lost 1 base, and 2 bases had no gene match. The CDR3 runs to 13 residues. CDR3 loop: CASSLWQGAGYTF. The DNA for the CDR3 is TGTGCCAGCAGTTTATGGCAGGGGGCTGGCTACACCTTC.

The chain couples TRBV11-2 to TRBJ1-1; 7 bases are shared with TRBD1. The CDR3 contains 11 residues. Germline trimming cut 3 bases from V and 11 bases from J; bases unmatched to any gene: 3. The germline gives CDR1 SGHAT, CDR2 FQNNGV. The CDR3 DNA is TGTGCCAGCAGCTTTCCAGGGGGGGCTTTCTTT. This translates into CASSFPGGAFF.

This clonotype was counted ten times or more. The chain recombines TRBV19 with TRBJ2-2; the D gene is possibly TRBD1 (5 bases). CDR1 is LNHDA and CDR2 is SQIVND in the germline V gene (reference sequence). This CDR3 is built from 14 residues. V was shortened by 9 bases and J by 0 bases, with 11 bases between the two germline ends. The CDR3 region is CASQTDANTGELFF. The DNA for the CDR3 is TGTGCCAGCCAGACAGACGCGAACACCGGGGAGCTGTTTTTT.

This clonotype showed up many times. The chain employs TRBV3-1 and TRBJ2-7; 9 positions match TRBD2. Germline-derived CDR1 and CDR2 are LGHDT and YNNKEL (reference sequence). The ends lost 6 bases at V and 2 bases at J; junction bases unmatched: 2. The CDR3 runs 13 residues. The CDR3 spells CASRSSGAYEQYF. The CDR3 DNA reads TGTGCCAGCAGATCTAGCGGGGCCTACGAGCAGTACTTC.

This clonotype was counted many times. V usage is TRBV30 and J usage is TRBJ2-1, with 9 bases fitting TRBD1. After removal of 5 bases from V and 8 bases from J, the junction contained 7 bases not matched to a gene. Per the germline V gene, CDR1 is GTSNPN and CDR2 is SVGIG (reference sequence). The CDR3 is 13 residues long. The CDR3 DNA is TGTGCCTGGGACCCCGGGACAGGGTATGAGCAGTTCTTC. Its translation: CAWDPGTGYEQFF. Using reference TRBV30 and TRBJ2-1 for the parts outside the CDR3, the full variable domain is SQTIHQWPATLVQPVGSPLSLECTVEGTSNPNLYWYRQAAGRGLQLLFYSVGIGQISSEVPQNLSASRPQDRQFILSSKKLLLSDSGFYLCAWDPGTGYEQFFGPGTRLTVL.

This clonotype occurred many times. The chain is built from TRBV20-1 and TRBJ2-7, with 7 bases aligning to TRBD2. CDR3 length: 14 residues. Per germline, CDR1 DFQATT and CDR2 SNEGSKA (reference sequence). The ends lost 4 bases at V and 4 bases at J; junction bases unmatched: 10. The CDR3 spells CSATLADPSYEQYF. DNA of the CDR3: TGCAGTGCTACCCTAGCGGACCCTTCTTACGAGCAGTACTTC.

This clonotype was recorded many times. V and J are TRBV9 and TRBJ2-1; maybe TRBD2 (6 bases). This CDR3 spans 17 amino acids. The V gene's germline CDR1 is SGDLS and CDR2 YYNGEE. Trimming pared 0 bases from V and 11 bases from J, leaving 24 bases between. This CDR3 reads CASSVDLGKVGGKQQFF. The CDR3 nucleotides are TGTGCCAGCAGCGTAGATCTCGGTAAGGTGGGGGGTAAACAGCAGTTCTTC.

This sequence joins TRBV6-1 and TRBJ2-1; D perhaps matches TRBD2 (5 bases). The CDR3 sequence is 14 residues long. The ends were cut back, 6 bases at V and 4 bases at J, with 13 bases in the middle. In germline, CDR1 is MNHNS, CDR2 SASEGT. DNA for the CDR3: TGTGCCAGCAGGACGGGAATAATGTACAATGAGCAGTTCTTC. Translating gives CASRTGIMYNEQFF.

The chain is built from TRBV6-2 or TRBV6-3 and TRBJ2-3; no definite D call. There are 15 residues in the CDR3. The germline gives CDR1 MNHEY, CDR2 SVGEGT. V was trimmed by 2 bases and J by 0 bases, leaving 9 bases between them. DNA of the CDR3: TGTGCCAGCAGTTACGAGGCCTTCAGCACAGATACGCAGTATTTT. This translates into CASSYEAFSTDTQYF.

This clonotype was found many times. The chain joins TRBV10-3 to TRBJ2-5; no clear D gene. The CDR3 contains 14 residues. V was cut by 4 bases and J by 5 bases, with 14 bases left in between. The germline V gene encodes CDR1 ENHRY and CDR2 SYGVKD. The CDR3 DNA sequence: TGTGCCATCAGTGGGCCCTCCCCGGGCGAGACCCAGTACTTC. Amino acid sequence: CAISGPSPGETQYF.

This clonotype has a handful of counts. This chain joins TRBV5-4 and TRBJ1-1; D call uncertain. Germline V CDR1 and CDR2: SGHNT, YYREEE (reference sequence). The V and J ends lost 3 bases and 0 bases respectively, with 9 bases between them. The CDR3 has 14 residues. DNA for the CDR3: TGTGCCAGCAGCTCAGAACCTTTGAACACTGAAGCTTTCTTT. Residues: CASSSEPLNTEAFF.

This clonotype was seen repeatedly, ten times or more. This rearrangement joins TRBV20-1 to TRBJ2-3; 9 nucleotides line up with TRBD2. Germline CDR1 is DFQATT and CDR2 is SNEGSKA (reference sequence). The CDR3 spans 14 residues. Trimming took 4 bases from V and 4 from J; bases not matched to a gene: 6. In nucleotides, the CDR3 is TGCAGTGCTACAGCGGGAGGAGGCGCAGATACGCAGTATTTT. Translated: CSATAGGGADTQYF.

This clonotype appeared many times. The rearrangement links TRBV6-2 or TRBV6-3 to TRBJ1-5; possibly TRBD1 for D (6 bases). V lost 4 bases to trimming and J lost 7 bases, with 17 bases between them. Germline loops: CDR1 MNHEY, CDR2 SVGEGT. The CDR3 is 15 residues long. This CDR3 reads CASSFGGQYPQPQHF. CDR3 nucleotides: TGTGCCAGCAGTTTCGGCGGACAGTATCCGCAGCCCCAGCATTTT.

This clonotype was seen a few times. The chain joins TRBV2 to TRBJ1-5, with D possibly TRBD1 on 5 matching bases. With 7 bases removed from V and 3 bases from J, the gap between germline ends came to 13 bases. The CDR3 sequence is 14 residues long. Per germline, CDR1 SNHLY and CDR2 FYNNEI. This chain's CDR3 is CASNGEGFNQPQHF. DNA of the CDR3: TGTGCCAGCAACGGCGAGGGGTTCAATCAGCCCCAGCATTTT.

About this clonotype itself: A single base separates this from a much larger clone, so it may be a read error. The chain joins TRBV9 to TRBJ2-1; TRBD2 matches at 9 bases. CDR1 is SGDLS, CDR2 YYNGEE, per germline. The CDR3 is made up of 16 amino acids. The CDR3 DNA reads TGTGCCAGCAGCACCGGTAGCGGGAGTTCCTGCAATGAGCAGTTCTTC. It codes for CASSTGSGSSCNEQFF.

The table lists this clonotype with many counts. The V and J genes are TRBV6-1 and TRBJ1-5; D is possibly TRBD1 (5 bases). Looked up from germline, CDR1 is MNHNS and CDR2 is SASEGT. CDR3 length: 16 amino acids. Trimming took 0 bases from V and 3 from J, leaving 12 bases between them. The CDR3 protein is CASSEAPRVHNQPQHF. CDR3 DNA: TGTGCCAGCAGTGAAGCCCCCAGGGTGCACAATCAGCCCCAGCATTTT.

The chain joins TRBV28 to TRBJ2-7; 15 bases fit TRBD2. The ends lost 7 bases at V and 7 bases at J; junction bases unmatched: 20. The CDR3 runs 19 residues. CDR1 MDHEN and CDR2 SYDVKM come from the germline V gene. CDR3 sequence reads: CASNPTVRTSGGAGGEQYF. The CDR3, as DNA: TGTGCCAGCAACCCAACGGTGAGGACTAGCGGGGGGGCCGGAGGAGAGCAGTACTTC.

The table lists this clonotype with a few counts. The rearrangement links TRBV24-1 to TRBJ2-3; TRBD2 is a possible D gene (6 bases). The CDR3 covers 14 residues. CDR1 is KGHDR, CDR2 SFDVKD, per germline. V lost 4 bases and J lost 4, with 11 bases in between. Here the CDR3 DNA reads TGTGCCACCAGTGAACCAACTAGCTCAGATACGCAGTATTTT. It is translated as CATSEPTSSDTQYF.

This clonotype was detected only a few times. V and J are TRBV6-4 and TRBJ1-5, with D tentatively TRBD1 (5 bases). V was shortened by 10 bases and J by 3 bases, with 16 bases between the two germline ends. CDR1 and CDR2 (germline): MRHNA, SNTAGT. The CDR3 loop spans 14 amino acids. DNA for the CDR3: TGTGCCATCGAACTCAGGGTGGACAATCAGCCCCAGCATTTT. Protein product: CAIELRVDNQPQHF.

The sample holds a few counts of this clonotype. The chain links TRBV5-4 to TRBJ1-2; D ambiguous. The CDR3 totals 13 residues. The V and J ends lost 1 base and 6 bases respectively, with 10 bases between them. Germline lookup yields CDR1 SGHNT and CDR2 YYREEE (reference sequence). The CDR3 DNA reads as TGTGCCAGCAGCTTGACAGAAAGGGATGGCTACACCTTC. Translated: CASSLTERDGYTF.

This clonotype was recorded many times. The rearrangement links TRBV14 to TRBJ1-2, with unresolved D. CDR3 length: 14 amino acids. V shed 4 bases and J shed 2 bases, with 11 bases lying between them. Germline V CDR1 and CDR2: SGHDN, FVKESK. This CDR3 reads CASSPRTLNYGYTF. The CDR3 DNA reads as TGTGCCAGCAGCCCCCGGACGCTGAACTATGGCTACACCTTC.

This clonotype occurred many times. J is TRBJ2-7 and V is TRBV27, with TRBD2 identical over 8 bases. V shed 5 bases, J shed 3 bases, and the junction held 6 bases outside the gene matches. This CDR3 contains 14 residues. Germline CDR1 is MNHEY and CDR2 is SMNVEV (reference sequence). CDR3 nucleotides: TGTGCCAGCAGTAAGGAACTAGCGGACTACGAGCAGTACTTC. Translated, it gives CASSKELADYEQYF.